The rows below give T cell receptor beta chains drawn from one sample of a study of T cell clones after liver transplantation. Sequencing was performed with immunoSEQ multiplex PCR; in TCRdb, only in-frame clones are kept and a portion is missing. The sample has tens of thousands of clones; around four fifths are singletons. Sample: CD4+ T cells from blood, taken around 42 months after liver transplant. Every receptor here comes from a human patient who received a liver transplant. T cells may partly derive from the graft donor. Both conserved end residues are part of each CDR3. Each record gives: D gene, V gene, J gene, CDR3 length, clone size, CDR3 protein, CDR3 DNA. The D gene is left open where the match is weak. Size values are once, few and many counts, or a class for expanded clones, and some rows have none.

d_gene: -
v_gene: TRBV7-2
j_gene: TRBJ2-1
len: 15
abundance: -
CDR3aa: CASSPDYASYNEQFF
CDR3nt: TGTGCCAGCAGCCCCGACTACGCGTCCTACAATGAGCAGTTCTTC

d_gene: -
v_gene: TRBV27
j_gene: TRBJ2-2
len: 14
abundance: -
CDR3aa: CASSAGSWAGELFF
CDR3nt: TGTGCCAGCAGTGCGGGGTCTTGGGCCGGGGAGCTGTTTTTT

d_gene: -
v_gene: TRBV2
j_gene: TRBJ1-3
len: 16
abundance: -
CDR3aa: CASSSVRLSSGNTIYF
CDR3nt: TGTGCCAGCAGTTCGGTCAGGCTCAGCTCTGGAAACACCATATATTTT

d_gene: -
v_gene: TRBV19
j_gene: TRBJ2-2
len: 15
abundance: -
CDR3aa: CASSGDSRNTGELFF
CDR3nt: TGTGCCAGTAGTGGTGACAGCCGGAACACCGGGGAGCTGTTTTTT

d_gene: -
v_gene: TRBV18
j_gene: TRBJ2-5
len: 15
abundance: -
CDR3aa: CASSPPGGGKGTQYF
CDR3nt: TGTGCCAGCTCACCACCTGGAGGGGGCAAGGGGACCCAGTACTTC

d_gene: -
v_gene: TRBV7-3
j_gene: TRBJ2-1
len: 11
abundance: -
CDR3aa: CASSSGLAQFF
CDR3nt: TGTGCCAGCAGCTCCGGACTTGCCCAGTTCTTC

d_gene: -
v_gene: TRBV28
j_gene: TRBJ2-7
len: 13
abundance: -
CDR3aa: CASTQPATYEQYF
CDR3nt: TGTGCCAGCACTCAGCCTGCCACCTACGAGCAGTACTTC

d_gene: -
v_gene: TRBV2
j_gene: TRBJ2-3
len: 10
abundance: -
CDR3aa: CAGALDTQYF
CDR3nt: TGTGCCGGGGCCTTGGATACGCAGTATTTT

d_gene: TRBD1
v_gene: TRBV5-1
j_gene: TRBJ1-4
len: 14
abundance: -
CDR3aa: CASGPGQPNEKLFF
CDR3nt: TGCGCCAGCGGACCGGGACAGCCTAATGAAAAACTGTTTTTT

d_gene: TRBD1
v_gene: TRBV7-6
j_gene: TRBJ2-7
len: 15
abundance: -
CDR3aa: CASSEAGTGAYEQYF
CDR3nt: TGTGCCAGCAGCGAGGCCGGGACAGGGGCGTACGAGCAGTACTTC

d_gene: -
v_gene: TRBV7-9
j_gene: TRBJ1-1
len: 14
abundance: -
CDR3aa: CASSVDTLTTEAFF
CDR3nt: TGTGCCAGCAGCGTGGACACCTTAACAACTGAAGCTTTCTTT

d_gene: TRBD1
v_gene: TRBV29-1
j_gene: TRBJ2-3
len: 14
abundance: -
CDR3aa: CSVGRGDRTDTQYF
CDR3nt: TGCAGCGTTGGTAGGGGGGACAGGACAGATACGCAGTATTTT

d_gene: -
v_gene: TRBV4-3
j_gene: TRBJ1-1
len: 15
abundance: -
CDR3aa: CASSIVQVRGTEAFF
CDR3nt: TGCGCCAGCAGCATTGTACAGGTGAGGGGCACTGAAGCTTTCTTT

d_gene: TRBD2
v_gene: TRBV6-1
j_gene: TRBJ2-7
len: 15
abundance: -
CDR3aa: CASSFIGRQAYEQYF
CDR3nt: TGTGCCAGCAGCTTTATCGGGAGGCAAGCCTACGAGCAGTACTTC

d_gene: -
v_gene: TRBV28
j_gene: TRBJ2-5
len: 15
abundance: -
CDR3aa: CASSSRRTPQETQYF
CDR3nt: TGTGCCAGCAGTTCCCGCCGGACCCCCCAAGAGACCCAGTACTTC

d_gene: -
v_gene: TRBV5-1
j_gene: TRBJ2-3
len: 14
abundance: -
CDR3aa: CASSDLQGTDTQYF
CDR3nt: TGCGCCAGCAGCGACCTACAGGGAACAGATACGCAGTATTTT

d_gene: -
v_gene: TRBV11-2
j_gene: TRBJ2-2
len: 13
abundance: -
CDR3aa: CASSPWEAGELFF
CDR3nt: TGTGCCAGCAGTCCATGGGAGGCCGGGGAGCTGTTTTTT

d_gene: -
v_gene: TRBV4-1
j_gene: TRBJ2-1
len: 18
abundance: -
CDR3aa: CASSQGFTTLHYNNEQFF
CDR3nt: TGCGCCAGCAGCCAGGGGTTTACAACCCTCCATTACAACAATGAGCAGTTCTTC

d_gene: TRBD1
v_gene: TRBV28
j_gene: TRBJ2-7
len: 16
abundance: -
CDR3aa: CASSLPFHGQGAQQYF
CDR3nt: TGTGCCAGCAGTTTACCGTTTCATGGACAGGGGGCTCAGCAGTACTTC

d_gene: TRBD1
v_gene: TRBV2
j_gene: TRBJ1-1
len: 14
abundance: -
CDR3aa: CASTLDRVETEAFF
CDR3nt: TGTGCCAGCACCCTCGACAGGGTAGAGACTGAAGCTTTCTTT

d_gene: TRBD1
v_gene: TRBV7-2
j_gene: TRBJ2-1
len: 14
abundance: -
CDR3aa: CASNPDRGRNEQFF
CDR3nt: TGTGCCAGCAACCCGGACAGGGGGCGCAATGAGCAGTTCTTC

d_gene: -
v_gene: TRBV4-3
j_gene: TRBJ2-7
len: 16
abundance: once
CDR3aa: CASSQERTGSSYEQYF
CDR3nt: TGCGCCAGCAGCCAAGAGAGGACGGGGAGCTCCTACGAGCAGTACTTC

d_gene: -
v_gene: TRBV5-1
j_gene: TRBJ1-1
len: 15
abundance: -
CDR3aa: CASSFGGSGGTEAFF
CDR3nt: TGCGCCAGCAGCTTTGGGGGGTCGGGGGGCACTGAAGCTTTCTTT

d_gene: -
v_gene: TRBV4-1
j_gene: TRBJ2-7
len: 13
abundance: -
CDR3aa: CASSQDIRLEEYF
CDR3nt: TGCGCCAGCAGCCAAGATATCCGGTTAGAGGAGTACTTC

d_gene: TRBD1
v_gene: TRBV5-4
j_gene: TRBJ1-2
len: 14
abundance: -
CDR3aa: CASSLGQGANGYTF
CDR3nt: TGTGCCAGCAGCTTGGGGCAGGGGGCCAATGGCTACACCTTC

d_gene: TRBD1
v_gene: TRBV7-2
j_gene: TRBJ1-5
len: 12
abundance: -
CDR3aa: CASSLMDRAEHF
CDR3nt: TGTGCCAGCAGCCTCATGGACAGGGCAGAGCATTTT

d_gene: -
v_gene: TRBV11-3
j_gene: TRBJ2-3
len: 16
abundance: -
CDR3aa: CASSSQGLIGTDTQYF
CDR3nt: TGTGCCAGCAGCTCCCAGGGGTTAATTGGCACAGATACGCAGTATTTT